These T cell receptor beta chains were read from a single sample in a study of OX40 agonist ivuxolimab in advanced cancers. Assay used: immunoSEQ multiplex PCR; TCRdb lists only in-frame clones, some missing. Among approximately 100,000 clones listed, under 90% were seen once. The sample here was CD4+ or CD8+ T cells sorted from blood, taken in a trial of the OX40 agonist ivuxolimab. Source of these receptors: an adult with an advanced solid tumor such as melanoma, head and neck, liver or kidney cancer. CDR3s include the opening cysteine and the closing phenylalanine or tryptophan. The D gene is left open where the match is weak. The size of a clone is reported for some rows only, either as once, few or many, or as a class for expanded clones.

J gene: TRBJ2-7; D gene: TRBD2; clone size: NA; V gene: TRBV27; CDR3 protein: CASSFAGSGNEQYF; CDR3 DNA: TGTGCCAGCAGTTTTGCCGGGAGCGGGAACGAGCAGTACTTC
J gene: TRBJ1-1; D gene: NA; clone size: once; V gene: TRBV5-8; CDR3 protein: CASSSQGSARAFF; CDR3 DNA: TGTGCCAGCAGCTCCCAGGGTTCCGCGAGAGCTTTCTTT
J gene: TRBJ2-7; D gene: NA; clone size: NA; V gene: TRBV14; CDR3 protein: CASSQGAMGGYEQYF; CDR3 DNA: TGTGCCAGCAGCCAAGGCGCTATGGGAGGCTACGAGCAGTACTTC
J gene: TRBJ2-6; D gene: NA; clone size: few; V gene: TRBV23-1; CDR3 protein: CASSQSSGRGANVLTF; CDR3 DNA: TGCGCCAGCAGTCAATCGAGTGGGCGGGGGGCCAACGTCCTGACTTTC
J gene: TRBJ2-7; D gene: TRBD1; clone size: NA; V gene: TRBV6-5; CDR3 protein: CASTPRTGSYEQYF; CDR3 DNA: TGTGCCAGCACCCCTCGGACAGGCTCCTACGAGCAGTACTTC
J gene: TRBJ1-1; D gene: NA; clone size: NA; V gene: TRBV19; CDR3 protein: CASSNLKTGGGTEAFF; CDR3 DNA: TGTGCCAGTAGTAATCTAAAGACTGGGGGAGGGACTGAAGCTTTCTTT
J gene: TRBJ2-1; D gene: TRBD2; clone size: once; V gene: TRBV6-5; CDR3 protein: CASRPSGTRYNEQFF; CDR3 DNA: TGTGCCAGCAGACCTAGCGGGACCAGGTACAATGAGCAGTTCTTC
J gene: TRBJ1-2; D gene: NA; clone size: few; V gene: TRBV11-2; CDR3 protein: CASSLAEGGGYTF; CDR3 DNA: TGTGCCAGCAGCTTAGCCGAGGGCGGCGGCTACACCTTC
J gene: TRBJ1-1; D gene: NA; clone size: once; V gene: TRBV27; CDR3 protein: CASSPRLMNTEAFF; CDR3 DNA: TGTGCCAGCAGCCCCCGGCTGATGAACACTGAAGCTTTCTTT
J gene: TRBJ2-7; D gene: NA; clone size: NA; V gene: TRBV5-1; CDR3 protein: CASSLVADSTYEQYF; CDR3 DNA: TGCGCCAGCAGCTTGGTAGCGGACTCTACCTACGAGCAGTACTTC
J gene: TRBJ2-1; D gene: NA; clone size: NA; V gene: TRBV7-8; CDR3 protein: CASSLEVYGGLPSSYNEQFF; CDR3 DNA: TGTGCCAGCAGCTTAGAAGTTTACGGGGGGCTTCCTAGCTCCTACAATGAGCAGTTCTTC
J gene: TRBJ2-7; D gene: NA; clone size: few; V gene: TRBV2; CDR3 protein: CASRYRVGHEQYF; CDR3 DNA: TGTGCCAGCAGGTACAGGGTCGGCCACGAGCAGTACTTC
J gene: TRBJ2-1; D gene: NA; clone size: NA; V gene: TRBV5-1; CDR3 protein: CASSPGPGGQFF; CDR3 DNA: TGCGCCAGCAGCCCGGGCCCCGGCGGGCAGTTCTTC
J gene: TRBJ2-7; D gene: TRBD2; clone size: NA; V gene: TRBV5-8; CDR3 protein: CASSRRLAGAYEQYF; CDR3 DNA: TGTGCCAGCAGCCGGCGACTAGCGGGGGCCTACGAGCAGTACTTC
J gene: TRBJ2-1; D gene: TRBD2; clone size: NA; V gene: TRBV7-9; CDR3 protein: CASSLRGGFYNEQFF; CDR3 DNA: TGTGCCAGCAGCTTACGCGGGGGGTTTTACAATGAGCAGTTCTTC
J gene: TRBJ2-5; D gene: NA; clone size: NA; V gene: TRBV6-6; CDR3 protein: CASSSPRGETQYF; CDR3 DNA: TGTGCCAGCAGTTCCCCAAGGGGGGAGACCCAGTACTTC
J gene: TRBJ2-3; D gene: NA; clone size: NA; V gene: TRBV15; CDR3 protein: CATRAAEPGDTQYF; CDR3 DNA: TGTGCCACCAGGGCGGCCGAACCCGGGGATACGCAGTATTTT
J gene: TRBJ2-7; D gene: TRBD2; clone size: NA; V gene: TRBV19; CDR3 protein: CASSPIYGGDEQYF; CDR3 DNA: TGTGCCAGTAGTCCGATTTACGGGGGGGACGAGCAGTACTTC
J gene: TRBJ2-7; D gene: TRBD2; clone size: few; V gene: TRBV2; CDR3 protein: CASSDVGGSREQYF; CDR3 DNA: TGTGCCAGCAGTGACGTAGGCGGGAGCAGAGAGCAGTACTTC
J gene: TRBJ1-4; D gene: NA; clone size: NA; V gene: TRBV11-1; CDR3 protein: CASSLGQGPSNEKLFF; CDR3 DNA: TGTGCCAGCAGCTTGGGGCAGGGACCCTCTAATGAAAAACTGTTTTTT
J gene: TRBJ2-2; D gene: NA; clone size: NA; V gene: TRBV29-1; CDR3 protein: CSVGQSNTGELFF; CDR3 DNA: TGCAGCGTTGGACAGTCCAACACCGGGGAGCTGTTTTTT
J gene: TRBJ2-1; D gene: NA; clone size: once; V gene: TRBV5-1; CDR3 protein: CASRGRIAPYNEQFF; CDR3 DNA: TGCGCCAGCAGGGGGAGAATAGCGCCTTACAATGAGCAGTTCTTC
J gene: TRBJ1-2; D gene: NA; clone size: NA; V gene: TRBV6-1; CDR3 protein: CASTRERDYGYTF; CDR3 DNA: TGTGCCAGCACCAGGGAAAGGGACTATGGCTACACCTTC
J gene: TRBJ2-3; D gene: NA; clone size: NA; V gene: TRBV4-3; CDR3 protein: CASSQVGGAADTQYF; CDR3 DNA: TGCGCCAGCAGCCAGGTGGGGGGGGCCGCAGATACGCAGTATTTT
J gene: TRBJ2-1; D gene: NA; clone size: NA; V gene: TRBV11-3; CDR3 protein: CASSPLGRGDGNEQFF; CDR3 DNA: TGTGCCAGCAGCCCACTTGGCAGGGGGGACGGCAATGAGCAGTTCTTC
J gene: TRBJ2-7; D gene: NA; clone size: few; V gene: TRBV18; CDR3 protein: CASSPKGGGDHEQYF; CDR3 DNA: TGTGCCAGCTCACCTAAGGGGGGGGGCGACCACGAGCAGTACTTC
J gene: TRBJ1-2; D gene: TRBD1; clone size: NA; V gene: TRBV7-2; CDR3 protein: CASSLKGTGGSYGYTF; CDR3 DNA: TGTGCCAGCAGCTTAAAGGGAACAGGGGGCTCCTATGGCTACACCTTC
J gene: TRBJ2-1; D gene: NA; clone size: NA; V gene: TRBV19; CDR3 protein: CASSIPGTGFNEQFF; CDR3 DNA: TGTGCCAGTAGTATTCCGGGGACTGGCTTTAATGAGCAGTTCTTC
J gene: TRBJ2-6; D gene: TRBD1; clone size: NA; V gene: TRBV29-1; CDR3 protein: CSVEDRDRASGANVLTF; CDR3 DNA: TGCAGCGTTGAAGATCGGGACAGGGCCTCTGGGGCCAACGTCCTGACTTTC
J gene: TRBJ1-2; D gene: NA; clone size: NA; V gene: TRBV7-2; CDR3 protein: CASSLRQTGQAKNGYTF; CDR3 DNA: TGTGCCAGCAGCTTAAGGCAGACAGGCCAGGCGAAAAATGGCTACACCTTC
J gene: TRBJ1-1; D gene: NA; clone size: once; V gene: TRBV7-9; CDR3 protein: CASSSPGGTEAFF; CDR3 DNA: TGTGCCAGCAGTTCACCGGGCGGCACTGAAGCTTTCTTT
J gene: TRBJ2-7; D gene: TRBD2; clone size: NA; V gene: TRBV6-6; CDR3 protein: CASSPGLWREVNEQYF; CDR3 DNA: TGTGCCAGCAGTCCTGGACTATGGCGGGAGGTCAACGAGCAGTACTTC
J gene: TRBJ2-7; D gene: NA; clone size: NA; V gene: TRBV6-5; CDR3 protein: CASSYSGGENEQYF; CDR3 DNA: TGTGCCAGCAGTTACTCGGGGGGCGAAAACGAGCAGTACTTC
J gene: TRBJ2-2; D gene: NA; clone size: NA; V gene: TRBV18; CDR3 protein: CASSGRDSTGELFF; CDR3 DNA: TGTGCCAGCTCAGGGCGGGACAGCACCGGGGAGCTGTTTTTT
J gene: TRBJ1-2; D gene: TRBD1; clone size: few; V gene: TRBV6-6; CDR3 protein: CASNHRDRAHGYTF; CDR3 DNA: TGTGCCAGCAACCACCGAGACAGGGCCCATGGCTACACCTTC
J gene: TRBJ1-5; D gene: TRBD1; clone size: NA; V gene: TRBV2; CDR3 protein: CASSAGQGAQPQHF; CDR3 DNA: TGTGCCAGCAGCGCCGGACAGGGGGCTCAGCCCCAGCATTTT
J gene: TRBJ2-5; D gene: NA; clone size: NA; V gene: TRBV18; CDR3 protein: CASSPLQNLYQETQYF; CDR3 DNA: TGTGCCAGCTCACCACTCCAGAACCTATACCAAGAGACCCAGTACTTC
J gene: TRBJ1-5; D gene: NA; clone size: NA; V gene: TRBV15; CDR3 protein: CATSEQGFSQPQHF; CDR3 DNA: TGTGCCACCAGCGAACAGGGTTTTAGTCAGCCCCAGCATTTT
J gene: TRBJ2-7; D gene: TRBD1; clone size: NA; V gene: TRBV6-6; CDR3 protein: CASSPQGAGYEQYF; CDR3 DNA: TGTGCCAGCAGCCCGCAGGGGGCAGGCTACGAGCAGTACTTC
J gene: TRBJ2-5; D gene: TRBD1; clone size: few; V gene: TRBV18; CDR3 protein: CASSLRTGEETQYF; CDR3 DNA: TGTGCCAGCTCACTTCGGACAGGGGAAGAGACCCAGTACTTC
J gene: TRBJ2-5; D gene: NA; clone size: NA; V gene: TRBV7-2; CDR3 protein: CASISANQETQYF; CDR3 DNA: TGTGCCAGCATATCAGCTAACCAAGAGACCCAGTACTTC
J gene: TRBJ2-4; D gene: NA; clone size: NA; V gene: TRBV21-1; CDR3 protein: CASRAAGRDIQYF; CDR3 DNA: TGTGCCAGCAGAGCGGCAGGGAGGGACATTCAGTACTTC
J gene: TRBJ2-2; D gene: TRBD1; clone size: NA; V gene: TRBV9; CDR3 protein: CASSVVQGAGTGELFF; CDR3 DNA: TGTGCCAGCAGCGTAGTCCAGGGGGCCGGCACCGGGGAGCTGTTTTTT
J gene: TRBJ1-4; D gene: NA; clone size: NA; V gene: TRBV11-2; CDR3 protein: CASSLDLGRVGKLFF; CDR3 DNA: TGTGCCAGCAGCTTAGATTTGGGGAGGGTCGGGAAACTGTTTTTT
J gene: TRBJ2-1; D gene: NA; clone size: NA; V gene: TRBV19; CDR3 protein: CASSIELKVNEQFF; CDR3 DNA: TGTGCCAGTAGTATAGAGTTGAAGGTTAATGAGCAGTTCTTC
J gene: TRBJ1-2; D gene: NA; clone size: once; V gene: TRBV5-6; CDR3 protein: CASSSNTERNGYTF; CDR3 DNA: TGTGCCAGCAGCTCCAATACAGAGCGTAATGGCTACACCTTC
J gene: TRBJ2-3; D gene: TRBD2; clone size: NA; V gene: TRBV4-3; CDR3 protein: CASSQDRIAGGQADTQYF; CDR3 DNA: TGCGCCAGCAGCCAAGATCGAATAGCGGGGGGGCAAGCAGATACGCAGTATTTT
J gene: TRBJ2-7; D gene: NA; clone size: once; V gene: TRBV6-1; CDR3 protein: CASSEVAGRYEQYF; CDR3 DNA: TGTGCCAGCAGTGAAGTAGCAGGGAGGTACGAGCAGTACTTC
J gene: TRBJ1-2; D gene: TRBD1; clone size: NA; V gene: TRBV5-1; CDR3 protein: CASSGGTDFGYGYTF; CDR3 DNA: TGCGCCAGCAGCGGGGGGACAGATTTCGGCTATGGCTACACCTTC
J gene: TRBJ1-1; D gene: TRBD1; clone size: NA; V gene: TRBV5-8; CDR3 protein: CASSLALTGGGGTEAFF; CDR3 DNA: TGTGCCAGCAGCTTGGCCTTGACAGGGGGCGGAGGCACTGAAGCTTTCTTT
J gene: TRBJ1-3; D gene: NA; clone size: medium-sized; V gene: TRBV19; CDR3 protein: CASQATFSGNTIYF; CDR3 DNA: TGTGCCAGTCAGGCTACCTTCTCTGGAAACACCATATATTTT
J gene: TRBJ2-3; D gene: TRBD2; clone size: NA; V gene: TRBV6-5; CDR3 protein: CASSKLAGVPDTQYF; CDR3 DNA: TGTGCCAGCAGTAAACTAGCGGGTGTCCCAGATACGCAGTATTTT